A selection of T cell receptor beta chains follows, all from one sample in a study of blood T cells in healthy people across ages. Via MiXCR, TCRdb re-called the 5' RACE reads, giving one row per CDR3 protein. The sample has hundreds of thousands of distinct CDR3 sequences; 22% are singletons. The sample comprised blood. The source of these receptors is a man in his sixties or seventies in good health. The CDR3 runs from the conserved cysteine through the conserved F or W. D genes are given only for firm matches. Size is omitted from some rows. Given values are once, few, many or a class for expanded clones.

j_gene | d_gene | v_gene | abundance | CDR3nt | CDR3aa
TRBJ1-2 | - | TRBV19 | few | TGTGCCAGTAGGCGGGCTGACTCGGCTAACTATGGCTACACCTTC | CASRRADSANYGYTF
TRBJ2-7 | TRBD1 | TRBV29-1 | many | TGCAGCGTGGCGGGACAGGCCAACTACGAGCAGTACTTC | CSVAGQANYEQYF
TRBJ2-2 | TRBD2 | TRBV20-1 | - | TGCAGTGCTAGAAACCGGGAGGGGTACACCGGGGAGCTGTTTTTT | CSARNREGYTGELFF
TRBJ2-3 | TRBD2 | TRBV12-3/TRBV12-4 | - | TGTGCCAGCAGTTTTAGCGGGGGCACCACAGATACGCAGTATTTT | CASSFSGGTTDTQYF
TRBJ2-4 | - | TRBV5-1 | - | TGCGCCAGCAGCGAGACTATGACGGACGGCCTAGCCAAAAACATTCAGTACTTC | CASSETMTDGLAKNIQYF
TRBJ1-2 | TRBD1 | TRBV28 | few | TGTGCCAGCAGCTCCGGGACAGGGGTCTATGGCTACACCTTC | CASSSGTGVYGYTF
TRBJ2-1 | TRBD2 | TRBV12-3/TRBV12-4 | many | TGTGCCAGCAGCCCCAATAGCGGGGGGGCCCGCAATGAGCAGTTCTTC | CASSPNSGGARNEQFF
TRBJ2-3 | - | TRBV24-1 | few | TGTGCCACCAGTGATCCCGTCCCCGATACGCAGTATTTT | CATSDPVPDTQYF
TRBJ1-1 | - | TRBV5-6 | - | TGTGCCAGCAGCTTCTCGACAGTCAACACTGAAGCTTTCTTT | CASSFSTVNTEAFF
TRBJ2-2 | TRBD2 | TRBV7-2 | many | TGTGCCAGCAGCTTAAGGGGACTAGCGGGAGTCAACACCGGGGAGCTGTTTTTT | CASSLRGLAGVNTGELFF
TRBJ2-2 | - | TRBV11-2 | - | TGTGCCAGCATCGGACAGAGAGGGACCGGGGAGCTGTTTTTT | CASIGQRGTGELFF
TRBJ2-1 | - | TRBV4-1 | - | TGCGCCAGCAGCCAAGATCGCCCTCGGGCGGCTAAAACGGATGAGCAGTTCTTC | CASSQDRPRAAKTDEQFF
TRBJ1-1 | - | TRBV12-3/TRBV12-4 | few | TGTGCCAGCAGTTTACATCCGGAGACCACTGAAGCTTTCTTT | CASSLHPETTEAFF
TRBJ2-7 | TRBD2 | TRBV7-2 | - | TGTGCCAGCAGCCGTACTCGAGGAGCGGGGGAGCCCTACGAGCAGTACTTC | CASSRTRGAGEPYEQYF
TRBJ1-4 | TRBD1 | TRBV5-1 | few | TGCGCCAGCAGACCGGGACAGGGTAATGAAAAACTGTTTTTT | CASRPGQGNEKLFF
TRBJ2-1 | - | TRBV12-3/TRBV12-4 | few | TGTGCCAGCAGCGGACCCGTCAATGAGCAGTTCTTC | CASSGPVNEQFF
TRBJ2-4 | - | TRBV20-1 | few | TGCAGTGCTAGAGAAACAGGGGCCAAAAACATTCAGTACTTC | CSARETGAKNIQYF
TRBJ2-7 | - | TRBV20-1 | - | TGCAGTGCGCACAGGACAGCAACCTACGAGCAGTACTTC | CSAHRTATYEQYF
TRBJ2-1 | TRBD1 | TRBV29-1 | - | TGCAGCGTTGCGCCTTCGGGACAGTTAAATGAGCAGTTCTTC | CSVAPSGQLNEQFF
TRBJ2-1 | TRBD2 | TRBV5-1 | - | TGCGCCAGCGAAGTCCTTGGGGGGGGAGGGAATGAGCAGTTCTTC | CASEVLGGGGNEQFF